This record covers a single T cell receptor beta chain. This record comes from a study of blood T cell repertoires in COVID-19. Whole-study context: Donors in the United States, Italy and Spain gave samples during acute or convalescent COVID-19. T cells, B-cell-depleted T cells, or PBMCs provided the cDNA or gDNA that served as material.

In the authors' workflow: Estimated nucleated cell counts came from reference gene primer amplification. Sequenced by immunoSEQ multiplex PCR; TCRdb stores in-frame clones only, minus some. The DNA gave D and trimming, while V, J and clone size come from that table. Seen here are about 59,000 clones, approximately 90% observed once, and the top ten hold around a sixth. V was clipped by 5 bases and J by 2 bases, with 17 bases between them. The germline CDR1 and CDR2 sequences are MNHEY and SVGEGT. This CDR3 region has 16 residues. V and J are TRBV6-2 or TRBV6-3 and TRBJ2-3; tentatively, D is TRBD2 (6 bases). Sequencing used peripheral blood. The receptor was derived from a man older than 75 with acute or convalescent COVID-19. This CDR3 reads CASSPRRGGNTDTQYF. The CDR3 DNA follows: TGTGCCAGCAGTCCCCGGAGGGGCGGGAACACAGATACGCAGTATTTT.